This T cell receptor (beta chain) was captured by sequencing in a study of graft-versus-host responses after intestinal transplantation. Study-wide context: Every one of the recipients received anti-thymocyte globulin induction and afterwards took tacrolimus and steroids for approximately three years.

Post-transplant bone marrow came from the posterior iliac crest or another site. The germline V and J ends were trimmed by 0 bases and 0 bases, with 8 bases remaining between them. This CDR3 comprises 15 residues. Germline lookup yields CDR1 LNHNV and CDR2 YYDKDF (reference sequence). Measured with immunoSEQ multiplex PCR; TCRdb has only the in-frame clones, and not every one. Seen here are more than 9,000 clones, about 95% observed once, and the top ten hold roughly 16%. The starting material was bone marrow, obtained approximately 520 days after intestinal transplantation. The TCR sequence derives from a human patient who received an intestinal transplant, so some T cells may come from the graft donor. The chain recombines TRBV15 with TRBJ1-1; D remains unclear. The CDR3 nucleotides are TGTGCCACCAGCAGAGACCCGGTAATGAACACTGAAGCTTTCTTT. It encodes CATSRDPVMNTEAFF.